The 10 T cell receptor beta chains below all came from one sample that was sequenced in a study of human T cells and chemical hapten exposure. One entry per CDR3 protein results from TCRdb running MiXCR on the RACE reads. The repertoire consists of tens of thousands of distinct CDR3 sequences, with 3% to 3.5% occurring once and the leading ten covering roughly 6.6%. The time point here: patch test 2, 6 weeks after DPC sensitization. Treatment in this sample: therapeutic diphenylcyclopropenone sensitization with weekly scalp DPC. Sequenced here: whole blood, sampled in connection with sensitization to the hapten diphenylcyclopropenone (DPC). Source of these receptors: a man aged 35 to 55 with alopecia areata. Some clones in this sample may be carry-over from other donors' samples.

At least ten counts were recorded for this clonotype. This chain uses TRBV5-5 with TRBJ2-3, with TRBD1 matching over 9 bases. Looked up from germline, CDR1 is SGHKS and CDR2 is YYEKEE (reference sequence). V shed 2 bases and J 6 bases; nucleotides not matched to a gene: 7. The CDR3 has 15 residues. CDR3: CASSFQGQGVDTQYF. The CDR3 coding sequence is TGTGCCAGCAGCTTTCAGGGACAGGGTGTGGATACGCAGTATTTT. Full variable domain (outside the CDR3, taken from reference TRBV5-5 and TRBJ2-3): DAGVTQSPTHLIKTRGQQVTLRCSPISGHKSVSWYQQVLGQGPQFIFQYYEKEERGRGNFPDRFSARQFPNYSSELNVNALLLGDSALYLCASSFQGQGVDTQYFGPGTRLTVL.

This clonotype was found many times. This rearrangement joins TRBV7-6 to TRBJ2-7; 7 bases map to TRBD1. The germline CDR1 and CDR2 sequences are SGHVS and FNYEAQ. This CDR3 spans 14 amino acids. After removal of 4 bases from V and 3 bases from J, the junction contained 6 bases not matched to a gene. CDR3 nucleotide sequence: TGTGCCAGCAGCTCCGACAGGGCAAGCTACGAGCAGTACTTC. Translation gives CASSSDRASYEQYF.

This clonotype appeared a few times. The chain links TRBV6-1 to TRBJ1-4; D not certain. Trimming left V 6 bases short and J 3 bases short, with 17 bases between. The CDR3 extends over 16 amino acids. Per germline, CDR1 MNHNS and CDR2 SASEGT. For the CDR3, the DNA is TGTGCCAGCAGCCTAAGCGCGAGGGCAGCTAATGAAAAACTGTTTTTT. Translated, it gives CASSLSARAANEKLFF.

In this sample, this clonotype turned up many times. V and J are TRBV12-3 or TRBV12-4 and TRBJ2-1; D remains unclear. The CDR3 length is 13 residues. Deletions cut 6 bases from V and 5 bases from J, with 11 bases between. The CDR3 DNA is TGTGCCAGCAGCCTTCAGGTTAACAATGAGCAGTTCTTC. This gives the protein CASSLQVNNEQFF.

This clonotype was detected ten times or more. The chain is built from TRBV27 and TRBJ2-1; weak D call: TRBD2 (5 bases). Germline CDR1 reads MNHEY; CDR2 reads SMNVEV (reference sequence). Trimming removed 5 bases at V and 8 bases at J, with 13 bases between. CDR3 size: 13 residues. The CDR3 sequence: CASSQNYGDEQFF. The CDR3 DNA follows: TGTGCCAGCAGTCAGAACTACGGGGATGAGCAGTTCTTC.

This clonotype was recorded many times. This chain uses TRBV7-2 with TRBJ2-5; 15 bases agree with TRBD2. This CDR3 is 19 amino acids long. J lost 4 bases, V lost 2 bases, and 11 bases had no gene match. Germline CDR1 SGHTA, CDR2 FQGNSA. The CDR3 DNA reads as TGTGCCAGCAGCTTAAAACGAGGACTAGCGGGAGGGCGGGCAGAGACCCAGTACTTC. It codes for CASSLKRGLAGGRAETQYF. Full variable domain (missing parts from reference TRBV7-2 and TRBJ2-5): GAGVSQSPSNKVTEKGKDVELRCDPISGHTALYWYRQSLGQGLEFLIYFQGNSAPDKSGLPSDRFSAERTGGSVSTLTIQRTQQEDSAVYLCASSLKRGLAGGRAETQYFGPGTRLLVL.

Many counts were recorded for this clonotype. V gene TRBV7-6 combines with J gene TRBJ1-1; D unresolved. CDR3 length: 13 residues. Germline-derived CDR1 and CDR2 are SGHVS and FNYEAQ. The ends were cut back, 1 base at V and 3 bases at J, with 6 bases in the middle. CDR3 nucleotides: TGTGCCAGCAGCTTAGGACATGACACTGAAGCTTTCTTT. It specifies CASSLGHDTEAFF.

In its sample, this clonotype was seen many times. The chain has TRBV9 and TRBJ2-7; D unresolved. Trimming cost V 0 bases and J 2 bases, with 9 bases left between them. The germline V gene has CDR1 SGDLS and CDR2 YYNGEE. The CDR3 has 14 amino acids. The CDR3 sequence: CASSVADGPYEQYF. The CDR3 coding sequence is TGTGCCAGCAGCGTAGCTGACGGTCCCTACGAGCAGTACTTC.

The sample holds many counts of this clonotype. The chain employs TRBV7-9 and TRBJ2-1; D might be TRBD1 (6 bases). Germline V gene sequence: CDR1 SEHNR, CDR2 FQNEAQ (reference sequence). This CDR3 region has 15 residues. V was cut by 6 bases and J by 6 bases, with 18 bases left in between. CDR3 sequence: CASSPTGRRTNEQFF. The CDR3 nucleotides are TGTGCCAGCAGTCCTACAGGGAGAAGGACCAATGAGCAGTTCTTC.

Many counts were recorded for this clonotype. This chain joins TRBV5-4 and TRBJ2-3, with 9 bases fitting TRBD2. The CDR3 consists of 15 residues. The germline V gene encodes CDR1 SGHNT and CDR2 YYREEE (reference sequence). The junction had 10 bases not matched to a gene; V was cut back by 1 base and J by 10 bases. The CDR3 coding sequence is TGTGCCAGCAGCTTGCTAGCGGGACCCGGGAGCGCGCAGTATTTT. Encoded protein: CASSLLAGPGSAQYF.